These 30 T cell receptor beta chains were all obtained from the same sample, sequenced in a study of patients and donors after allogeneic stem cell transplantation. TCRdb reanalysed the RT-PCR reads using MiXCR and keeps one entry per CDR3 protein. The sample carries some 880,000 distinct CDR3 sequences, about a sixth recorded once. The sample comprised blood, either unsorted or a sorted T cell fraction (not recorded which). These TCRs come from a human donor who was either an allogeneic HSCT recipient or a stem cell or donor lymphocyte infusion donor (not recorded which). It is not recorded whose cells these are; they may come from a transplant donor.

V gene TRBV5-1 combines with J gene TRBJ2-3, with a weak D call TRBD2 (5 bases). The V gene lost 4 bases and the J gene lost 5 bases, with 17 bases spanning the gap. The CDR3 contains 15 residues. Looked up from germline, CDR1 is SGHRS and CDR2 is YFSETQ. The CDR3 spells CASSPRVGSVDTQYF. The CDR3 region has the DNA TGCGCCAGCAGCCCGAGGGTAGGGAGCGTAGATACGCAGTATTTT.

This clonotype has at least ten counts. This rearrangement joins TRBV12-3 or TRBV12-4 to TRBJ1-2; D is uncertain. The CDR3 is 14 amino acids. The V end was cut by 3 bases, the J end by 7 bases, with 15 bases between. The CDR3 sequence is CASSFTWSGAGYTF. In DNA, the CDR3 is TGTGCCAGCAGTTTTACCTGGAGCGGCGCTGGCTACACCTTC.

The V and J genes are TRBV20-1 and TRBJ1-2; D is uncertain. CDR1 and CDR2 from the germline V gene are DFQATT and SNEGSKA (reference sequence). CDR3 length: 14 residues. V was clipped by 3 bases and J by 4 bases, with 15 bases between them. DNA for the CDR3: TGCAGTGCTAGTAACCTTCTCACCCTCTATGGCTACACCTTC. Amino acid sequence: CSASNLLTLYGYTF.

This chain uses TRBV5-1 with TRBJ2-7, with D tentatively TRBD2 (5 bases). In germline, CDR1 is SGHRS, CDR2 YFSETQ. The CDR3 consists of 13 residues. V was trimmed by 6 bases and J by 2 bases, leaving 12 bases between them. CDR3 in amino acids: CASIGGFPYEQYF. The CDR3 DNA reads TGCGCCAGCATAGGCGGGTTTCCCTACGAGCAGTACTTC.

This chain joins TRBV5-1 and TRBJ1-1, with 9 bases matching TRBD1. Germline CDR1 and CDR2: SGHRS and YFSETQ. This CDR3 is 17 amino acids long. V lost 3 bases and J lost 0; bases outside the gene matches: 9. The CDR3 spells CASSWGRDRDMNTEAFF. The CDR3 nucleotides are TGCGCCAGCAGCTGGGGACGGGACAGGGACATGAACACTGAAGCTTTCTTT.

This clonotype came up a few times. V is TRBV3-1 and J is TRBJ2-3, with D uncertain. Trimming removed 0 bases from V and 3 bases from J, with 10 bases in between. Germline V gives CDR1 LGHDT, CDR2 YNNKEL (reference sequence). The CDR3 extends over 15 amino acids. CDR3 amino acids: CASSQEGFRTDTQYF. CDR3 DNA: TGTGCCAGCAGCCAAGAAGGTTTTCGTACAGATACGCAGTATTTT.

This clonotype was seen more than once but under ten times. The chain is built from TRBV10-3 and TRBJ1-2; 9 bases map to TRBD1. The CDR3 length is 17 residues. Germline loops: CDR1 ENHRY, CDR2 SYGVKD. Trimming removed 6 bases from V and 1 base from J; junction bases left unmatched: 12. The CDR3 DNA sequence: TGTGCCATCAGAGACGGACAGGGGAATGTTGGTAACTATGGCTACACCTTC. This gives the protein CAIRDGQGNVGNYGYTF.

The rearrangement uses TRBV10-2 and TRBJ2-7, with 8 bases fitting TRBD2. CDR3 size: 17 residues. V lost 6 bases and J lost 2; bases outside the gene matches: 15. The germline V gene has CDR1 WSHSY and CDR2 SAAADI. CDR3 coding DNA: TGCGCCAGCAGCGCGAGCGGGGGCCGCTTTAGAGCCTACGAGCAGTACTTC. This encodes CASSASGGRFRAYEQYF.

The genes are TRBV3-1 and TRBJ2-3; 7 bases line up with TRBD2. CDR1 is LGHDT and CDR2 is YNNKEL in the germline V gene (reference sequence). There are 17 residues in the CDR3. V was clipped by 0 bases and J by 1 base; unmatched bases: 7. The CDR3 coding sequence is TGTGCCAGCAGCCAAGATCTGGTGGGGGGGGGCACAGATACGCAGTATTTT. This gives the protein CASSQDLVGGGTDTQYF.

This clonotype was seen more than once but under ten times. The rearrangement joins TRBV12-2 to TRBJ1-2; no DNA check was done on the table's D call, TRBD1. TRBV12-2 has pseudogene status. CDR3 length: 13 residues. The chain's CDR3 is CASRPGWNYGYTF. CDR3 in DNA: TGTGCAAGTCGCCCAGGGTGGAACTATGGCTACACCTTC.

The rearrangement uses TRBV6-1 and TRBJ2-2; 7 positions match TRBD2. Germline V lookup: CDR1 MNHNS, CDR2 SASEGT. Trimming at V came to 7 bases and at J to 2 bases, leaving 10 bases not matched to a gene. The CDR3 is 16 amino acids. CDR3 nucleotides: TGTGCCAGCACTAAGATCGGGGGGTCTAACACCGGGGAGCTGTTTTTT. It is translated as CASTKIGGSNTGELFF.

The V call is TRBV3-1, the J call TRBJ1-3; a weak D match, TRBD1 (6 bases). Germline V gene data show CDR1 as LGHDT and CDR2 as YNNKEL (reference sequence). The V gene lost 4 bases and the J gene lost 4 bases, with 20 bases spanning the gap. This CDR3 contains 17 residues. The CDR3 loop reads CASSPIPRGLRGNTIYF. The CDR3 coding sequence is TGTGCCAGCAGCCCAATACCCAGGGGTTTAAGAGGAAACACCATATATTTT.

The table lists this clonotype with many counts. The chain combines TRBV12-3 or TRBV12-4 with TRBJ2-7, with D perhaps matching TRBD1 or TRBD2 (5 bases each). The CDR3 covers 12 residues. The V end was cut by 8 bases, the J end by 2 bases, with 10 bases between. In DNA form, the CDR3 reads TGTGCCAGCCGGGGCAGCCCCTACGAGCAGTACTTC. Its protein is CASRGSPYEQYF.

This clonotype was seen a handful of times. The rearrangement joins TRBV12-3 or TRBV12-4 to TRBJ1-4; no reliable D call. This CDR3 has 16 residues. V lost 5 bases, J lost 4 bases, and 17 bases lay in between. CDR3 coding DNA: TGTGCCAGCAGTGTACGGCCTGGACGCGGTAATGAAAAACTGTTTTTT. Translating it yields CASSVRPGRGNEKLFF.

This clonotype was recorded once. The chain links TRBV9 to TRBJ1-2, with TRBD1 matching 8 bases. Trimming took 3 bases from V and 1 from J; bases not matched to a gene: 8. CDR3 length: 16 residues. The germline V gene has CDR1 SGDLS and CDR2 YYNGEE. The CDR3 coding sequence is TGTGCCAGCAGCGAGACGGACAGGGAGGGTAACTATGGCTACACCTTC. It encodes CASSETDREGNYGYTF.

This clonotype was seen a few times. CDR3 DNA sequence: TGTGCCAGCAGCTTATGGACAGCGTATCCTAATGAGCAGTTCTTC. It codes for CASSLWTAYPNEQFF. V is TRBV7-3 and J is TRBJ2-1, with D possibly being TRBD1 (6 bases). V lost 2 bases and J 7 bases, leaving 15 bases between the germline ends. Germline loops: CDR1 SGHTA, CDR2 FQGTGA. The CDR3 has 15 amino acids.

In DNA form, the CDR3 reads TGTGCCATCGGAGTTGCCGACAGGGGAAGGGGCAATCAGCCCCAGCATTTT. Translated, it gives CAIGVADRGRGNQPQHF. The chain recombines TRBV10-3 with TRBJ1-5; TRBD1 aligns across 8 bases. After removal of 8 bases from V and 2 bases from J, the junction contained 14 bases not matched to a gene. The CDR3 sequence is 17 residues long. Germline CDR1 ENHRY, CDR2 SYGVKD.

Only a few counts were recorded for this clonotype. The genes are TRBV6-2 or TRBV6-3 and TRBJ2-7; weak D call: TRBD2 (6 bases). The CDR3 contains 15 residues. Germline CDR1 reads MNHEY; CDR2 reads SVGEGT. Trimming shortened V by 5 bases and J by 7 bases, and 21 bases separated the two germline ends. The CDR3 here is CASSDMGLAQVEQYF. The CDR3 DNA reads TGTGCCAGCAGTGACATGGGACTCGCTCAGGTAGAGCAGTACTTC.

The chain has TRBV12-3 or TRBV12-4 and TRBJ2-7; tentative D call: TRBD2 (6 bases). Trimming cost V 5 bases and J 5 bases, with 13 bases left between them. The CDR3 is 13 amino acids. CDR3 loop: CASSILLANEQYF. Here the CDR3 DNA reads TGTGCCAGCAGTATACTACTAGCTAACGAGCAGTACTTC.

This clonotype was counted ten times or more. This sequence joins TRBV9 and TRBJ2-1; D possibly corresponds to TRBD2 (6 bases). The CDR3 spans 14 residues. The germline gives CDR1 SGDLS, CDR2 YYNGEE. V lost 7 bases to trimming and J lost 5 bases, with 16 bases between them. The CDR3 bases are TGTGCCAGCGGGCTAGCGAGCCAAAACAATGAGCAGTTCTTC. It is translated as CASGLASQNNEQFF.

This chain connects TRBV9 to TRBJ2-2; D possibly uses TRBD1 or TRBD2 (5 bases each). The CDR3 covers 15 residues. Germline-derived CDR1 and CDR2 are SGDLS and YYNGEE. Trimming stripped 4 bases from V and 1 base from J, with 11 bases between. CDR3 amino acids: CASSQGPGNTGELFF. CDR3 coding DNA: TGTGCCAGCAGCCAGGGACCCGGGAACACCGGGGAGCTGTTTTTT.

The DNA of the CDR3 is TGTGCCATCAGTCCCGAGGGGATTACCGCAGATACGCAGTATTTT. Translating it yields CAISPEGITADTQYF. This chain connects TRBV10-3 to TRBJ2-3; the D call may be TRBD1 or TRBD2 (5 bases each). CDR1 and CDR2 (germline): ENHRY, SYGVKD. V was pared by 5 bases and J by 4 bases, with 16 bases between. The CDR3 is 15 residues long.

This clonotype was counted between two and nine times. The chain has TRBV2 and TRBJ2-3; D is undetermined. V lost 0 bases to trimming and J lost 6 bases, with 19 bases between them. Germline CDR1 and CDR2: SNHLY and FYNNEI. The CDR3 runs 17 residues. The CDR3 bases are TGTGCCAGCAGTGAAGCGCTTCCGGTGGTACAGAAGGATACGCAGTATTTT. Amino acid sequence: CASSEALPVVQKDTQYF.

Only a few counts were recorded for this clonotype. This chain connects TRBV28 to TRBJ1-1; 8 bases align to TRBD1. This CDR3 has 17 amino acids. Germline V gives CDR1 MDHEN, CDR2 SYDVKM. V shed 6 bases and J 4 bases; nucleotides not matched to a gene: 16. CDR3 bases: TGTGCCAGCAGCCCTATAGGACCAGGGGGCCTGTTCACTGAAGCTTTCTTT. It translates to CASSPIGPGGLFTEAFF.

V usage is TRBV5-1 and J usage is TRBJ2-1, with 9 bases identical to TRBD2. CDR1 and CDR2 from the germline V gene are SGHRS and YFSETQ. The CDR3 has 17 amino acids. V was pared by 5 bases and J by 5 bases, with 14 bases of the junction left unmatched. The CDR3 bases are TGCGCCAGCAGTTTCAGCGGGGGGAAACCCCCCCACAATGAGCAGTTCTTC. Its translation: CASSFSGGKPPHNEQFF.

The chain recombines TRBV12-3 or TRBV12-4 with TRBJ1-4; D is unclear. V shed 6 bases and J shed 5 bases, with 13 bases lying between them. The CDR3 spans 14 residues. Here the CDR3 DNA reads TGTGCCAGCAGCAAATACGGGATCAATGAAAAACTGTTTTTT. This sequence encodes CASSKYGINEKLFF.

The table lists this clonotype with many counts. The V call is TRBV12-3 or TRBV12-4, the J call TRBJ2-1, with a tentative D call TRBD2 (5 bases). This CDR3 has 15 amino acids. The germline V and J ends were trimmed by 5 bases and 7 bases, with 18 bases remaining between them. As DNA, the CDR3 is TGTGCCAGCAGTCCCCCGCGGGCTGCGAAGAATGAGCAGTTCTTC. It translates to CASSPPRAAKNEQFF.

The V call is TRBV28, the J call TRBJ1-5; D unclear. There are 14 residues in the CDR3. Germline V CDR1 and CDR2: MDHEN, SYDVKM. V was trimmed by 4 bases and J by 2 bases, leaving 9 bases between them. This CDR3 reads CASSSQVGNQPQHF. The DNA of the CDR3 is TGTGCCAGCAGTTCTCAGGTCGGCAATCAGCCCCAGCATTTT.

The V gene is TRBV2, the J gene TRBJ1-4, with 8 bases lining up with TRBD1. This CDR3 has 12 amino acids. Germline-derived CDR1 and CDR2 are SNHLY and FYNNEI. V gave up 8 bases and J gave up 7 bases; unmatched junction bases: 3. The CDR3 loop is CASRTGLEKLFF. The DNA of the CDR3 is TGTGCCAGCCGGACAGGGCTTGAAAAACTGTTTTTT.

V usage is TRBV20-1 and J usage is TRBJ2-1; possible D gene TRBD2, 6 bases. CDR3 size: 15 residues. Germline CDR1 is DFQATT and CDR2 is SNEGSKA (reference sequence). Trimming removed 3 bases from V and 7 bases from J, with 19 bases in between. CDR3 protein: CSASFSLTGGNEQFF. In nucleotides, the CDR3 is TGCAGTGCTAGTTTTAGCCTTACCGGAGGGAATGAGCAGTTCTTC.